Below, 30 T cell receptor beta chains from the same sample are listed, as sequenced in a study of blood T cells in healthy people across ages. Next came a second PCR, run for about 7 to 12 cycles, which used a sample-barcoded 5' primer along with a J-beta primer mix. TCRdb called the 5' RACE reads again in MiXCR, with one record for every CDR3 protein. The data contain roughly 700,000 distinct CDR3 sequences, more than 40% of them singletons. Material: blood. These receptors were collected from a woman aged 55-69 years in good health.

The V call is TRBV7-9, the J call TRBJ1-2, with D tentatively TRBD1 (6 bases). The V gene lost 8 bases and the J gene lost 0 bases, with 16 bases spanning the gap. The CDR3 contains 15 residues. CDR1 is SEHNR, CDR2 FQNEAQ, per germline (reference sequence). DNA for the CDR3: TGTGCCAGCGGCTCAGGACAGACCCCTAACTATGGCTACACCTTC. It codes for CASGSGQTPNYGYTF.

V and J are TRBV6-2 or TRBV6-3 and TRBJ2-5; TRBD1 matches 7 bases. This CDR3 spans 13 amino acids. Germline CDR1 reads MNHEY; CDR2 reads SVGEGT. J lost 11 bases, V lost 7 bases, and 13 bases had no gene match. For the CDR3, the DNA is TGTGCCAGCATGCGAGACAGGGTTGAAGAGCAGTACTTC. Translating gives CASMRDRVEEQYF.

This CDR3 reads CASRGDPQITYEQYF. In DNA form, the CDR3 reads TGTGCCAGCAGGGGGGACCCACAAATCACCTACGAGCAGTACTTC. The chain couples TRBV2 to TRBJ2-7; D tentatively fits TRBD1 or TRBD2 (5 bases each). The ends were cut back, 6 bases at V and 2 bases at J, with 17 bases in the middle. Germline-derived CDR1 and CDR2 are SNHLY and FYNNEI. The CDR3 has 15 residues.

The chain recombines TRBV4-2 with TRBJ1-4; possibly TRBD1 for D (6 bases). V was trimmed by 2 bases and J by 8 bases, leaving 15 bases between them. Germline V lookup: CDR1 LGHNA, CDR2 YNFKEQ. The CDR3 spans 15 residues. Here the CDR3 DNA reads TGTGCCAGCAGCCAAAGTGGGGGCCTCGGGGAAAAACTGTTTTTT. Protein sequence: CASSQSGGLGEKLFF.

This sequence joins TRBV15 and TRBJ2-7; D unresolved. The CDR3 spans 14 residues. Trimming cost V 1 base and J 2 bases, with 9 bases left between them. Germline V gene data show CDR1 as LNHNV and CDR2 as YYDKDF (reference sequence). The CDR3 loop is CATSRVGMPYEQYF. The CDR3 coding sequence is TGTGCCACCAGCAGAGTTGGGATGCCCTACGAGCAGTACTTC.

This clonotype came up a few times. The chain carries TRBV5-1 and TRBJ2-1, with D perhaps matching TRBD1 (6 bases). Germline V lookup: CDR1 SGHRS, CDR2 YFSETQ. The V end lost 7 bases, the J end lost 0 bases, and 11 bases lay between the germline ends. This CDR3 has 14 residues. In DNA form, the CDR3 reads TGCGCCAGCGGCGACAGGTCCTCCTACAATGAGCAGTTCTTC. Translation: CASGDRSSYNEQFF.

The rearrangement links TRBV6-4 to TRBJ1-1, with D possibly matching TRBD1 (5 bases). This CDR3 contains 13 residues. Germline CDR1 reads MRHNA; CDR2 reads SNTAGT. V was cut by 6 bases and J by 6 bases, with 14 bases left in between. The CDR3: CASRGQGLSEAFF. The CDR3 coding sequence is TGTGCCAGCAGAGGCCAGGGATTGTCTGAAGCTTTCTTT.

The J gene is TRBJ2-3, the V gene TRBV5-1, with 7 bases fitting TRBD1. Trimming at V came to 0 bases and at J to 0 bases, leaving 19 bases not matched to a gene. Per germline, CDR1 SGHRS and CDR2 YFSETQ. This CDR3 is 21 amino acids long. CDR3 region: CASSLDNSVLPGGWSTDTQYF. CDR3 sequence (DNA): TGCGCCAGCAGCTTGGACAACTCTGTCTTGCCAGGGGGTTGGAGCACAGATACGCAGTATTTT.

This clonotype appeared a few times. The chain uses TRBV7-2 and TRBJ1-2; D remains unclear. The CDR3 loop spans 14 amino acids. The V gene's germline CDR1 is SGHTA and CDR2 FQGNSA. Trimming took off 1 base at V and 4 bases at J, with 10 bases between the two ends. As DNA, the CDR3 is TGTGCCAGCAGCTTAGAGTCGGCTACCTATGGCTACACCTTC. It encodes CASSLESATYGYTF.

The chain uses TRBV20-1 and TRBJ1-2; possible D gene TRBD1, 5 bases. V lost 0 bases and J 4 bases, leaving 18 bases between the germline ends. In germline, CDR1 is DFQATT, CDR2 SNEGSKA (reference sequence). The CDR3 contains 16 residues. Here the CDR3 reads CSARDLGGYSIYGYTF. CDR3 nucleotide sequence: TGCAGTGCTAGAGATCTCGGGGGATACTCTATCTATGGCTACACCTTC.

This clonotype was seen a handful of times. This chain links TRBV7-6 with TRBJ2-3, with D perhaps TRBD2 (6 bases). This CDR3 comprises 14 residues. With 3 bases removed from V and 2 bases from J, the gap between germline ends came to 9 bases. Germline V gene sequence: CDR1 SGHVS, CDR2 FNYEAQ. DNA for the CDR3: TGTGCCAGCAGCTTTAGCGGCCACACAGATACGCAGTATTTT. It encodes CASSFSGHTDTQYF.

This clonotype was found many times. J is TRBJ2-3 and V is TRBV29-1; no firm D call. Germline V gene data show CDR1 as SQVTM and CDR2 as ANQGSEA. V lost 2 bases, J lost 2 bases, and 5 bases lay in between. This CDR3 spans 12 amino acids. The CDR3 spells CSVETATDTQYF. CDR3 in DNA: TGCAGCGTTGAAACGGCCACAGATACGCAGTATTTT.

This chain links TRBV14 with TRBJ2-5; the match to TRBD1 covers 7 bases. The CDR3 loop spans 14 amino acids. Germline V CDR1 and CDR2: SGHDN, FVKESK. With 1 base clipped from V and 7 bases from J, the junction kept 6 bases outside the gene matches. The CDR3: CASSQAQGVWTQYF. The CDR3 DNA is TGTGCCAGCAGCCAAGCTCAGGGGGTTTGGACCCAGTACTTC. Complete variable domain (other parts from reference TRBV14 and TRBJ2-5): EAGVTQFPSHSVIEKGQTVTLRCDPISGHDNLYWYRRVMGKEIKFLLHFVKESKQDESGMPNNRFLAERTGGTYSTLKVQPAELEDSGVYFCASSQAQGVWTQYFGPGTRLLVL.

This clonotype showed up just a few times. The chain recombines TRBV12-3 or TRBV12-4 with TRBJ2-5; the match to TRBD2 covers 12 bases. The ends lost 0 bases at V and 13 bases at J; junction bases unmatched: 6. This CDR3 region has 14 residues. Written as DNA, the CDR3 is TGTGCCAGCAGTTTAGCCGGGACTAGCGGGTTCGTGTACTTC. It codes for CASSLAGTSGFVYF.

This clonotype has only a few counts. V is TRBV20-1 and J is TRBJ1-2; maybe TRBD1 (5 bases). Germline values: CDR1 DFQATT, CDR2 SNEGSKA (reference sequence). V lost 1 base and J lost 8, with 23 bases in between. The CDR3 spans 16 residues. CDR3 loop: CSARAGRPAGGGGYTF. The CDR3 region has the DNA TGCAGTGCTAGAGCCGGAAGGCCTGCGGGGGGAGGGGGCTACACCTTC.

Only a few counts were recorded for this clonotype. The DNA of the CDR3 is TGTGCCAGTAGGTCCCCTAGCGGGAGGTGGTACGAGCAGTACTTC. Its protein product is CASRSPSGRWYEQYF. The chain uses TRBV2 and TRBJ2-7, with TRBD2 matching 11 bases. The germline gives CDR1 SNHLY, CDR2 FYNNEI. With 9 bases clipped from V and 4 bases from J, the junction kept 11 bases outside the gene matches. The CDR3 has 15 amino acids.

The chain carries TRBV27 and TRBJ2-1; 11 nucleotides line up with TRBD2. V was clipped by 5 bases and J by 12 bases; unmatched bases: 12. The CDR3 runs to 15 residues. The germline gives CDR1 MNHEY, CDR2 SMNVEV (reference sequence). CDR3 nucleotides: TGTGCCAGCAGTGCCTCCGGGACTAGCGGCTTAGGGCAGTTCTTC. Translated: CASSASGTSGLGQFF.

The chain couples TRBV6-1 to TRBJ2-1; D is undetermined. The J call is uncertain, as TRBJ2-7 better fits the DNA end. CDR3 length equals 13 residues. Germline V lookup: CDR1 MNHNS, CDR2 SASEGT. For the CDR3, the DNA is TGTGCCAGCACCGATGACTTCTACAATGAGCAGTACTTC. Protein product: CASTDDFYNEQYF.

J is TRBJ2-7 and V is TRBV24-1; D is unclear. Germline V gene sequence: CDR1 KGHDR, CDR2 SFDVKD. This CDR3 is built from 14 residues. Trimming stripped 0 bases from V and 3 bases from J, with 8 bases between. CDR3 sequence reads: CATSDLRVGYEQYF. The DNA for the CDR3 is TGTGCCACCAGTGATTTGCGGGTCGGCTACGAGCAGTACTTC.

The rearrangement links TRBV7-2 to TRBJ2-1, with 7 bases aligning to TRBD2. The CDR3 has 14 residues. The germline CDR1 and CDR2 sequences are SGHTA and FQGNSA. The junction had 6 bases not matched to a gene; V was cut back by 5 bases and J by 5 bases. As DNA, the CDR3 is TGTGCCAGCAGCCTTACGGGGACTAACAATGAGCAGTTCTTC. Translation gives CASSLTGTNNEQFF.

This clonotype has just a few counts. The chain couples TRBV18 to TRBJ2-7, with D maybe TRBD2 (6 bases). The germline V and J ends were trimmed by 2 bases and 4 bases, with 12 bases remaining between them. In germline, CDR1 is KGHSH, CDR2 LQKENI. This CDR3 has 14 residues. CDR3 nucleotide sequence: TGTGCCAGCTCACCAAGTTTAGCGGTTTACGAGCAGTACTTC. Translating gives CASSPSLAVYEQYF. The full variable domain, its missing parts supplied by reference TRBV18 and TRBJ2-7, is NAGVMQNPRHLVRRRGQEARLRCSPMKGHSHVYWYRQLPEEGLKFMVYLQKENIIDESGMPKERFSAEFPKEGPSILRIQQVVRGDSAAYFCASSPSLAVYEQYFGPGTRLTVT.

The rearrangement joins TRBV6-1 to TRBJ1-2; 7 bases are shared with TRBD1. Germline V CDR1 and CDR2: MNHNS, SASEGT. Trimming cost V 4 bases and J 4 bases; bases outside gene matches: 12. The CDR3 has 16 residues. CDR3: CASSVLTGTARYGYTF. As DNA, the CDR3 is TGTGCCAGCAGTGTTCTTACCGGGACAGCGCGCTATGGCTACACCTTC.

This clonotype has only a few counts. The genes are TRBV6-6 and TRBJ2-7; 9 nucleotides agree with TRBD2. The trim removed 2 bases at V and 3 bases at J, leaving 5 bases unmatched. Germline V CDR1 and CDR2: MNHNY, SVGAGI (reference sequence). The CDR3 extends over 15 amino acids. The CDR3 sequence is CASSYPASGIYEQYF. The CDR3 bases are TGTGCCAGCAGTTACCCCGCTAGCGGGATCTACGAGCAGTACTTC.

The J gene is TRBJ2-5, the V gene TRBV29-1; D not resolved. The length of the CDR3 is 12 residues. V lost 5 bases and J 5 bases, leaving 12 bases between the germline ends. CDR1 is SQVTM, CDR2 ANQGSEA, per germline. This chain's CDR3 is CSVLDGAETQYF. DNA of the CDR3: TGCAGCGTTCTGGACGGCGCGGAGACCCAGTACTTC.

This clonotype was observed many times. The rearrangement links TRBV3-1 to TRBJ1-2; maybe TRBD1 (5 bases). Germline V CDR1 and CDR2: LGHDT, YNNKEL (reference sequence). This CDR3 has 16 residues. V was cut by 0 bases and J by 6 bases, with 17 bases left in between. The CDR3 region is CASSQDSRGLLDGYTF. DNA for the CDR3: TGTGCCAGCAGCCAAGATTCGCGGGGGTTGCTCGATGGCTACACCTTC.

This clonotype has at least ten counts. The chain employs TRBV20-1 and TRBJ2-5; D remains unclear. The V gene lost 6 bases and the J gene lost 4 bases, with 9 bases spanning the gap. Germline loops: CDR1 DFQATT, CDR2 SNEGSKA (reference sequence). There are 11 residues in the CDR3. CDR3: CSARTGETQYF. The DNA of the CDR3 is TGCAGTGCCAGGACGGGAGAGACCCAGTACTTC.

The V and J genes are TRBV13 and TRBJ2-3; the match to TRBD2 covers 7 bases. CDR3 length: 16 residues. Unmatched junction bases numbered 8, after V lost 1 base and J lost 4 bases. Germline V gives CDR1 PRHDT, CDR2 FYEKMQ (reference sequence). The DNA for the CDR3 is TGTGCCAGCAGCTTAGATGGCGGGAGAGGCGCAGATACGCAGTATTTT. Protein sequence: CASSLDGGRGADTQYF.

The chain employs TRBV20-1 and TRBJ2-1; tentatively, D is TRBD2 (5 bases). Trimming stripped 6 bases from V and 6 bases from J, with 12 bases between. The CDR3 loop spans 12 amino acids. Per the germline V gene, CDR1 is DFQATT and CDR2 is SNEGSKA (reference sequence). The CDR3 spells CSARRAPNEQFF. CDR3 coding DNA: TGCAGTGCCCGGCGGGCCCCCAATGAGCAGTTCTTC.

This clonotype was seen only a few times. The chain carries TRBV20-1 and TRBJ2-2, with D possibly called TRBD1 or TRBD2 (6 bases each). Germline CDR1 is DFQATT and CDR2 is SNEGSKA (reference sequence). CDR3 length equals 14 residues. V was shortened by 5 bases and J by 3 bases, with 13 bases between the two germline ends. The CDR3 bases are TGCAGTGCTGCGGGAAAGGGGGACACCGGGGAGCTGTTTTTT. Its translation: CSAAGKGDTGELFF.

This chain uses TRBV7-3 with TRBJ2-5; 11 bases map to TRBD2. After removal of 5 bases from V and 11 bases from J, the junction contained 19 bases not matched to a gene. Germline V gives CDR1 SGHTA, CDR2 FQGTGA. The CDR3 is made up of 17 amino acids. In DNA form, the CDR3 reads TGTGCCAGCAGCCCAAACCCCGGGACTAGCGGCAACAATGAGCAGTACTTC. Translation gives CASSPNPGTSGNNEQYF.